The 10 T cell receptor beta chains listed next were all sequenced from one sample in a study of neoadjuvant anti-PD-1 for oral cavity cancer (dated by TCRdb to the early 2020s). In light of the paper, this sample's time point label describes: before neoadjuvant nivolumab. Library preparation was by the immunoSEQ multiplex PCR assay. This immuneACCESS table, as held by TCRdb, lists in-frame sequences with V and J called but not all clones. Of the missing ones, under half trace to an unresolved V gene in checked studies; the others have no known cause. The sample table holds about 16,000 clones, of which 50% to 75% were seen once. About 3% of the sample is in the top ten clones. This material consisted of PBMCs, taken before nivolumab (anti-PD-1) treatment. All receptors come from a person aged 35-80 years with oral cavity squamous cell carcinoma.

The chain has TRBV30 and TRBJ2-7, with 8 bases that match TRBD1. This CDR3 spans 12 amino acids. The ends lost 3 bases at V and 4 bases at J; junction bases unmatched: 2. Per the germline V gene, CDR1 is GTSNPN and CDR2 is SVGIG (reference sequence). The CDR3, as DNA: TGTGCCTGGAGCGACAGGGGATACGAGCAGTACTTC. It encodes CAWSDRGYEQYF.

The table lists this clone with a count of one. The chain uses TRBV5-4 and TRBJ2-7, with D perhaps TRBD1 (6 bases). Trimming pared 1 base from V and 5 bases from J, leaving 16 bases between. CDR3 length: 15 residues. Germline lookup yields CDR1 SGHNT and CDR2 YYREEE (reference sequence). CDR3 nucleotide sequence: TGTGCCAGCAGCTTGTACGGCGTAGGGGGAGACGAGCAGTACTTC. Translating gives CASSLYGVGGDEQYF.

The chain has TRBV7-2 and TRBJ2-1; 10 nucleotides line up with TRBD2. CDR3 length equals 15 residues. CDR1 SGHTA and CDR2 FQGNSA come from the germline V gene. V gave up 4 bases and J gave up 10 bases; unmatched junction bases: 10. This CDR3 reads CASSSMASGSGEQFF. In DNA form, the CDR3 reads TGTGCCAGCAGCTCAATGGCTAGCGGGAGTGGGGAGCAGTTCTTC.

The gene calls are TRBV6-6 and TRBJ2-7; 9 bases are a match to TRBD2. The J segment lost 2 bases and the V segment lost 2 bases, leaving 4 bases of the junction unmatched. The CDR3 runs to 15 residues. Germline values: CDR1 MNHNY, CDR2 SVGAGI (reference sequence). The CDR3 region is CASSYPSSGAYEQYF. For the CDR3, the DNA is TGTGCCAGCAGTTACCCCTCTAGCGGGGCCTACGAGCAGTACTTC.

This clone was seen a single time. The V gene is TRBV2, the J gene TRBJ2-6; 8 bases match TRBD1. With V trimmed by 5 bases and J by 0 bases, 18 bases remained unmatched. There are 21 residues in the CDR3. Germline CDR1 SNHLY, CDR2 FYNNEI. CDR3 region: CASSYPKDGQGFSSGANVLTF. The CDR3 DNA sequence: TGTGCCAGCAGTTACCCTAAAGACGGACAGGGTTTTAGCTCTGGGGCCAACGTCCTGACTTTC.

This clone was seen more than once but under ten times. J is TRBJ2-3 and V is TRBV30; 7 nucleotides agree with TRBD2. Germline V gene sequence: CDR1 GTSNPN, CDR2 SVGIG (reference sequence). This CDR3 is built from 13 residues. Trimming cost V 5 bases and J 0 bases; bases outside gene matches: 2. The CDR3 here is CAWVRESTDTQYF. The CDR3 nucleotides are TGTGCCTGGGTGCGGGAGAGCACAGATACGCAGTATTTT.

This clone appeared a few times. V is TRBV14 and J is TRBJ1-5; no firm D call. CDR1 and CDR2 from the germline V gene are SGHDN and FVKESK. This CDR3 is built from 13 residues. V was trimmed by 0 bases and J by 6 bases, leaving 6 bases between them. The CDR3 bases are TGTGCCAGCAGCCAAGATCATTCTCAGCCCCAGCATTTT. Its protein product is CASSQDHSQPQHF.

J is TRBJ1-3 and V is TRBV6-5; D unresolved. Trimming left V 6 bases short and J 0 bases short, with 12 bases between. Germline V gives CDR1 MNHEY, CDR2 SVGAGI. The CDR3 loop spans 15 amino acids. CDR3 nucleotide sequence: TGTGCCAGCAGCCGGACCGTATTCTCTGGAAACACCATATATTTT. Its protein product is CASSRTVFSGNTIYF.

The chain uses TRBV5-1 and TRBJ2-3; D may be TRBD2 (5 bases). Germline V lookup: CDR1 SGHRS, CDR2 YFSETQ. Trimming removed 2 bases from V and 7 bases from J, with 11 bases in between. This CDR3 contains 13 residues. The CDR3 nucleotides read TGCGCCAGCAGCTTCGAAACTAGATATACGCAGTATTTT. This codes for CASSFETRYTQYF.

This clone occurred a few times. CDR3 sequence: CASGSGLAGTDTQYF. CDR3 DNA: TGTGCTAGTGGTTCTGGACTAGCGGGAACAGATACGCAGTATTTT. This chain uses TRBV12-5 with TRBJ2-3, with 12 bases identical to TRBD2. The germline CDR1 and CDR2 sequences are LGHNT and FRNRAP. This CDR3 contains 15 residues. The V and J ends lost 4 bases and 3 bases, in that order; junction bases with no gene match: 2.